The sequence of this T cell receptor beta chain was determined in a study of identical twins. The germline V and J ends were trimmed by 5 bases and 15 bases, with 17 bases remaining between them. Germline-derived CDR1 and CDR2 are GTSNPN and SVGIG (reference sequence). The CDR3 is 11 residues long. Each CDR3 protein gets one entry after TCRdb re-called the 5' RACE reads with MiXCR. This table holds around 690,000 distinct CDR3 sequences, 21% found once. The data were also submitted as part of a second study, on T cells expressing NK-cell markers.

The sequenced material came from PBMCs. The chain links TRBV30 to TRBJ2-1, with D perhaps TRBD2 (6 bases). This sequence was found in a woman younger than 35 in good health. The DNA for the CDR3 is TGTGCCTGGGACACGGGACTGATACGGTTCTTC. It codes for CAWDTGLIRFF.